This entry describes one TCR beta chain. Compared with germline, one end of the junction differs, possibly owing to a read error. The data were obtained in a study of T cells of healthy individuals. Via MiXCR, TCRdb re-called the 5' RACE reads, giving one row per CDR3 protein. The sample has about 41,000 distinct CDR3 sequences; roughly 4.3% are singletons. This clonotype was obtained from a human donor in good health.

CDR3 in DNA: TGTGCTAGCAGCTTAGTTGCGGGAGACGAGCAGTACTTC. Its protein product is CASSLVAGDEQYF. The rearrangement joins TRBV7-7 to TRBJ2-7; 7 positions agree with TRBD2. The CDR3 spans 13 residues. Germline loops: CDR1 SSHAT, CDR2 FNYEAQ (reference sequence).